This T cell receptor beta chain was identified in a study of CD8 T cells in ankylosing spondylitis. Note on this clonotype: Its target is not known.

Study-level findings and limits: It appeared that ankylosing spondylitis blood was characterized by a TCR beta motif of about 8 highly homologous variants. Disease-linked clones reportedly showed significant enrichment in matched ankylosing spondylitis synovial fluid. Certain motif variants had earlier appeared in reactive arthritis synovial fluid and blood.

Germline-derived CDR1 and CDR2 are SGHTA and FQGNSA. This CDR3 is built from 15 residues. The V and J ends lost 2 bases and 9 bases respectively, with 17 bases between them. Researchers built TCR beta libraries using quantitative 5'-RACE with molecular barcodes. In TCRdb, the 5' RACE reads were re-called with MiXCR into one record per CDR3 protein. The sample shows hundreds of thousands of distinct CDR3 sequences, more than 25% of them seen only once. This clonotype originated in a male donor with ankylosing spondylitis. The chain joins TRBV7-2 to TRBJ2-1, with a weak D call TRBD2 (5 bases). Sequencing input: blood, either unsorted or a sorted T cell fraction (not recorded which). The CDR3 region is CASSLPGSTFSEQFF. The DNA for the CDR3 is TGTGCCAGCAGCTTACCGGGATCCACTTTCAGTGAGCAGTTCTTC.